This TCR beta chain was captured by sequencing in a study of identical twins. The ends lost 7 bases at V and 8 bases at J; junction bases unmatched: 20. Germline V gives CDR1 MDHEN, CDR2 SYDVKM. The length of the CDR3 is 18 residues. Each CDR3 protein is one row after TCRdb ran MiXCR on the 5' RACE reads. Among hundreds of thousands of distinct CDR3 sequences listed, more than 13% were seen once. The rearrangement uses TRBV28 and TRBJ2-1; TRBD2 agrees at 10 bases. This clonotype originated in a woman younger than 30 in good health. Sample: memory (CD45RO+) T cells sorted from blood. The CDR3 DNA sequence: TGTGCCAGCACCACCCCGGCAGCGGGAGGGGGATGGGTCTATGAGCAGTTCTTC. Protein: CASTTPAAGGGWVYEQFF.